These T cell receptor beta chains were read from a single sample in a study of human T cells and chemical hapten exposure. TCRdb itself ran the RACE reads through MiXCR, one entry per CDR3 protein. The sample shows tens of thousands of distinct CDR3 sequences, approximately 7% of them seen only once. Material: whole blood, obtained in connection with sensitization to the hapten diphenylcyclopropenone (DPC). These receptors all come from a woman younger than 45 with alopecia areata. Some clones in this sample may be carry-over from other donors' samples. Both conserved end residues are part of each CDR3. The order of the fields is V gene, clone size, D gene, J gene, CDR3 DNA, CDR3 protein. A D gene is named only where the DNA matches it firmly. Clone size is not always given. Where it is, it says once, few, many or a class for expanded clones.

V: TRBV20-1; size: many; D: TRBD2; J: TRBJ2-7; DNA: TGCAGTGCCCCGGGACTAGCGGGGGTTGCGCAGTACTTC; CDR3: CSAPGLAGVAQYF
V: TRBV12-3/TRBV12-4; size: many; D: TRBD1; J: TRBJ1-5; DNA: TGTGCCAGCAGTTTCGGACAGGGCAACAATCAGCCCCAGCATTTT; CDR3: CASSFGQGNNQPQHF
V: TRBV29-1; size: many; D: NA; J: TRBJ2-7; DNA: TGCAGCGTTGAACGACACCCATTGACAAGGAACGAGCAGTACTTC; CDR3: CSVERHPLTRNEQYF
V: TRBV6-2/TRBV6-3; size: many; D: TRBD1; J: TRBJ1-2; DNA: TGTGCCAGCAACTACGGGACAGGCTATGGCTACACCTTC; CDR3: CASNYGTGYGYTF
V: TRBV20-1; size: many; D: NA; J: TRBJ1-1; DNA: TGCAGTGCTAGAGGGATGAACACTGAAGCTTTCTTT; CDR3: CSARGMNTEAFF
V: TRBV29-1; size: NA; D: NA; J: TRBJ1-2; DNA: TGCAGCGTCGCCAGGGAAGGTTATGGCTACACCTTC; CDR3: CSVAREGYGYTF
V: TRBV13; size: many; D: NA; J: TRBJ2-1; DNA: TGTGCCAGCAGCTTAGAGCCTCGTTACAATGAGCAGTTCTTC; CDR3: CASSLEPRYNEQFF
V: TRBV2; size: NA; D: NA; J: TRBJ2-7; DNA: TGTGCCAGCATTCCAGGGCAGGCGATCTACGAGCAGTACTTC; CDR3: CASIPGQAIYEQYF
V: TRBV29-1; size: many; D: NA; J: TRBJ2-1; DNA: TGCAGCGTTATATCGGGACAATGGGGGGATGAGCAGTTCTTC; CDR3: CSVISGQWGDEQFF
V: TRBV29-1; size: many; D: NA; J: TRBJ1-1; DNA: TGCAGCGTGTTGAACACTGAAGCTTTCTTT; CDR3: CSVLNTEAFF
V: TRBV5-1; size: many; D: NA; J: TRBJ1-1; DNA: TGCGCCAGCAGCTTGGGTGAGGGGGGCACTGAAGCTTTCTTT; CDR3: CASSLGEGGTEAFF
V: TRBV20-1; size: many; D: NA; J: TRBJ2-7; DNA: TGCAGTGCTACGAGGGGTGTCTCCTACGAGCAGTACTTC; CDR3: CSATRGVSYEQYF
V: TRBV5-1; size: few; D: TRBD1; J: TRBJ1-6; DNA: TGCGCCAGCAGCTGGACAGGGCCTAATTCACCCCTCCACTTT; CDR3: CASSWTGPNSPLHF
V: TRBV29-1; size: NA; D: NA; J: TRBJ2-1; DNA: TGCAGTACGCCGGGACAACCGGCGGTTGAGCAGTTCTTC; CDR3: CSTPGQPAVEQFF
V: TRBV5-5; size: NA; D: NA; J: TRBJ2-1; DNA: TGTGCCAGCAGCTTGGCCAGGGCCTCCTACAATGAGCAGTTCTTC; CDR3: CASSLARASYNEQFF
V: TRBV20-1; size: many; D: TRBD1; J: TRBJ1-2; DNA: TGCAGTGCTAGAGATGGGGGACAGGAGCACTACACCTTC; CDR3: CSARDGGQEHYTF
V: TRBV6-6; size: few; D: NA; J: TRBJ1-2; DNA: TGTGCCAGCAGTCATCCCCCCTATGGCTACACCTTC; CDR3: CASSHPPYGYTF
V: TRBV7-2; size: many; D: NA; J: TRBJ1-4; DNA: TGTGCCAGCAGCTTAGCTGCAACTAATGAAAAACTGTTTTTT; CDR3: CASSLAATNEKLFF
V: TRBV21-1; size: many; D: NA; J: TRBJ2-3; DNA: TGTGCCAGCAGCAAAGCTCCGAGCCCCACAGATACGCAGTATTTT; CDR3: CASSKAPSPTDTQYF
V: TRBV2; size: many; D: NA; J: TRBJ2-3; DNA: TGTGCCACCCAGACCAGGTCCAGGGGCACAGATACGCAGTATTTT; CDR3: CATQTRSRGTDTQYF
V: TRBV2; size: NA; D: NA; J: TRBJ2-4; DNA: TGTGCCAGCAGTAGCATGAAGGCCGGGGTTCAGTACTTC; CDR3: CASSSMKAGVQYF
V: TRBV3-1; size: many; D: TRBD1; J: TRBJ1-1; DNA: TGTGCCAGCAGCCGACAGGGCGGTGAAGCTTTCTTT; CDR3: CASSRQGGEAFF
V: TRBV12-5; size: many; D: NA; J: TRBJ1-1; DNA: TGTGCTAGTGCCTTCATGTCTCGGGGGGCCGGCACTGAAGCTTTCTTT; CDR3: CASAFMSRGAGTEAFF
V: TRBV7-2; size: many; D: NA; J: TRBJ2-3; DNA: TGTGCCAGCAGCTTCCAACTAGTCACAGATACGCAGTATTTT; CDR3: CASSFQLVTDTQYF
V: TRBV20-1; size: many; D: TRBD1; J: TRBJ2-7; DNA: TGCAGTGCTAGTAAGGACAGGAACCCCATCCGACCCTACGAGCAGTACTTC; CDR3: CSASKDRNPIRPYEQYF
V: TRBV11-2; size: NA; D: TRBD1; J: TRBJ1-5; DNA: TGTGCCAGCAGCTTAGACAGGGGGCATAGCAATCAGCCCCAGCATTTT; CDR3: CASSLDRGHSNQPQHF
V: TRBV12-3/TRBV12-4; size: NA; D: NA; J: TRBJ1-1; DNA: TGTGCCAGCAGTTTCCCGAACACTGAAGCTTTCTTT; CDR3: CASSFPNTEAFF
V: TRBV9; size: many; D: NA; J: TRBJ2-1; DNA: TGTGCCAGCAGCGCGGAAACTAGACTAGAGCAGTTCTTC; CDR3: CASSAETRLEQFF
V: TRBV20-1; size: many; D: NA; J: TRBJ2-3; DNA: TGCAGTGCTAGAGATGAGAGACTCCCCTCGCAGTATTTT; CDR3: CSARDERLPSQYF
V: TRBV6-5; size: many; D: NA; J: TRBJ1-3; DNA: TGTGCCAGCAGTCTATCGGGGGCAGGAGGGTCTGGAAACACCATATATTTT; CDR3: CASSLSGAGGSGNTIYF
V: TRBV12-3/TRBV12-4; size: many; D: TRBD1; J: TRBJ1-6; DNA: TGTGCCAGCAGTCCGACAGGGGGCACCTATAATTCACCCCTCCACTTT; CDR3: CASSPTGGTYNSPLHF
V: TRBV18; size: many; D: NA; J: TRBJ2-3; DNA: TGTGCCAGCTCACCGGCAGATACGCAGTATTTT; CDR3: CASSPADTQYF
V: TRBV7-3; size: few; D: TRBD2; J: TRBJ2-2; DNA: TGTGCCAGCAGCCCCGGACTAGCGGAAACCGGGGAGCTGTTTTTT; CDR3: CASSPGLAETGELFF
V: TRBV20-1; size: many; D: TRBD1; J: TRBJ1-2; DNA: TGCAGTGCTGGAGGACAGGGAACAAACTATGGCTACACCTTC; CDR3: CSAGGQGTNYGYTF
V: TRBV19; size: NA; D: NA; J: TRBJ1-2; DNA: TGTGCCAGTACTTTCAACTGGGGTAACTATGGCTACACCTTC; CDR3: CASTFNWGNYGYTF
V: TRBV24-1; size: many; D: NA; J: TRBJ2-1; DNA: TGTGCCACCAGTGATGGGATTACGGGGGCTAACAATGAGCAGTTCTTC; CDR3: CATSDGITGANNEQFF
V: TRBV24-1; size: many; D: NA; J: TRBJ2-1; DNA: TGTGCCACCAGTGATCCTAGCAGGAATGAGCAGTTCTTC; CDR3: CATSDPSRNEQFF
V: TRBV6-2/TRBV6-3; size: many; D: NA; J: TRBJ2-2; DNA: TGTGCCAGCACCCAGTCCATTACGAACACCGGGGAGCTGTTTTTT; CDR3: CASTQSITNTGELFF
V: TRBV5-4; size: NA; D: TRBD2; J: TRBJ2-3; DNA: TGTGCCAGCAGCTTAAAAACTAGCGGGGGAACAGATACGCAGTATTTT; CDR3: CASSLKTSGGTDTQYF
V: TRBV28; size: many; D: NA; J: TRBJ1-5; DNA: TGTGCCAGCAGCCCGGGACCGTATAGCAATCAGCCCCAGCATTTT; CDR3: CASSPGPYSNQPQHF
V: TRBV7-2; size: NA; D: TRBD1; J: TRBJ1-2; DNA: TGTGCCAGCAGCCCGATACAGGGGGAACCCTATGGCTACACCTTC; CDR3: CASSPIQGEPYGYTF
V: TRBV12-3/TRBV12-4; size: many; D: NA; J: TRBJ1-5; DNA: TGTGCCAGCAGTTTAGCAGAGAATCAGCCCCAGCATTTT; CDR3: CASSLAENQPQHF
V: TRBV20-1; size: NA; D: TRBD1; J: TRBJ2-7; DNA: TGCAGTGCTGGACCGGGACAGGGCCGCTACGAGCAGTACTTC; CDR3: CSAGPGQGRYEQYF
V: TRBV7-4; size: many; D: TRBD1; J: TRBJ1-5; DNA: TGTGCCAGCAGCTTCCGGGACAGGGGAAATCAGCCCCAGCATTTT; CDR3: CASSFRDRGNQPQHF
V: TRBV7-6; size: many; D: NA; J: TRBJ1-1; DNA: TGTGCCAGCAGCTTAGGGGCAGAGATGAACACTGAAGCTTTCTTT; CDR3: CASSLGAEMNTEAFF
V: TRBV7-2; size: many; D: TRBD2; J: TRBJ2-1; DNA: TGTGCCAGCAGCTCTCGGGGGGGGACCTACAATGAGCAGTTCTTC; CDR3: CASSSRGGTYNEQFF
V: TRBV19; size: many; D: NA; J: TRBJ2-2; DNA: TGTGCCAGCAGTGATCAAGGGAACACCGGGGAGCTGTTTTTT; CDR3: CASSDQGNTGELFF
V: TRBV2; size: many; D: TRBD1; J: TRBJ1-5; DNA: TGTGCCAGCAGTGCCCGGACAGGGACGGGTCAGCCCCAGCATTTT; CDR3: CASSARTGTGQPQHF
V: TRBV20-1; size: many; D: TRBD1; J: TRBJ2-5; DNA: TGCAGTGCTAAGGGACAGGGGGTCAAGACCCAGTACTTC; CDR3: CSAKGQGVKTQYF